This T cell receptor (beta chain) derives from a study of blood T cells in healthy people across ages. The use of a sample-barcoded 5' primer and a J-beta primer mix characterized a second PCR of 7 to 11 cycles. TCRdb passed the 5' RACE reads through MiXCR, listing each CDR3 protein once. Of 1.5 million to 2 million distinct CDR3 sequences in the sample, over 25% were seen once. Germline V CDR1 and CDR2: KGHDR, SFDVKD. This CDR3 comprises 16 residues. The V and J ends lost 3 bases and 5 bases, in that order; junction bases with no gene match: 4. This clonotype was seen a few times. Specimen: blood. The chain has TRBV24-1 and TRBJ2-1; 12 bases agree with TRBD2. The TCR was taken from a woman under 40 in good health. CDR3 bases: TGTGCCACCAGTGATCCAGGACTAGCGGGGAACAATGAGCAGTTCTTC. Translated: CATSDPGLAGNNEQFF.